Following are 24 T cell receptor beta chains from one sample sequenced in a study of CD8+ T cells in alopecia areata. cDNA serving as the sequencing template came from extracted, reverse transcribed RNA. Sequencing used immunoSEQ multiplex PCR; TCRdb keeps in-frame clones, though not all of them. The repertoire consists of about 160,000 clones, with just over 65% occurring once and the leading ten covering 0.7% to 1%. Stated treatment: oral pan-JAK inhibitor, 5-10 mg twice daily. This material consisted of CD4+ T cells sorted from blood, taken at week 4, from a patient treated with tofacitinib. These receptors were obtained from a human donor with alopecia areata.

The chain carries TRBV29-1 and TRBJ2-1, with D possibly TRBD2 on 5 matching bases. The CDR3 extends over 15 amino acids. V was clipped by 6 bases and J by 1 base, with 16 bases between them. Germline-derived CDR1 and CDR2 are SQVTM and ANQGSEA. The CDR3 here is CSVGEWGRSYNEQFF. The CDR3 nucleotides read TGCAGCGTGGGAGAGTGGGGTCGGTCCTACAATGAGCAGTTCTTC.

This rearrangement joins TRBV30 to TRBJ2-7; D not resolved. Germline CDR1 reads GTSNPN; CDR2 reads SVGIG (reference sequence). This CDR3 has 13 residues. Trimming pared 7 bases from V and 2 bases from J, leaving 15 bases between. The CDR3 spells CAFAEQPAYEQYF. CDR3 nucleotide sequence: TGTGCCTTCGCCGAGCAGCCCGCCTACGAGCAGTACTTC.

The genes are TRBV14 and TRBJ1-5; no reliable D call. Trimming cost V 1 base and J 3 bases, with 4 bases left between them. Germline CDR1 SGHDN, CDR2 FVKESK. The CDR3 is 13 residues long. CDR3 DNA: TGTGCCAGCAGCCAAGCCCCCAATCAGCCCCAGCATTTT. Amino acid sequence: CASSQAPNQPQHF.

CDR3 sequence (DNA): TGCGCCAGCAGAAGTGCCGGTGGGGAGACCCAGTACTTC. Protein: CASRSAGGETQYF. The V call is TRBV5-1, the J call TRBJ2-5; D is unresolved. The germline CDR1 and CDR2 sequences are SGHRS and YFSETQ. The CDR3 has 13 amino acids. Trimming shortened V by 5 bases and J by 5 bases, and 13 bases separated the two germline ends.

This chain links TRBV15 with TRBJ2-7; 16 nucleotides match TRBD2. Germline V lookup: CDR1 LNHNV, CDR2 YYDKDF (reference sequence). V dropped 5 bases and J dropped 4; count of bases not matched to a gene: 5. The CDR3 has 16 residues. CDR3 residues: CATSLGTSGGAYEQYF. DNA for the CDR3: TGTGCCACCAGCCTTGGGACTAGCGGGGGGGCGTACGAGCAGTACTTC.

This clone occurred a few times. V is TRBV9 and J is TRBJ2-5; 10 positions agree with TRBD1. The V gene's germline CDR1 is SGDLS and CDR2 YYNGEE. The CDR3 spans 16 residues. V dropped 0 bases and J dropped 5; count of bases not matched to a gene: 7. The CDR3 protein is CASSVDGTGVRETQYF. The CDR3, as DNA: TGTGCCAGCAGCGTAGACGGGACAGGGGTTCGTGAGACCCAGTACTTC.

The V gene is TRBV30, the J gene TRBJ1-1; no firm D call. The CDR3 covers 11 residues. Trimming shortened V by 1 base and J by 6 bases, and 6 bases separated the two germline ends. Germline CDR1 GTSNPN, CDR2 SVGIG (reference sequence). The CDR3: CAWSERSEAFF. As DNA, the CDR3 is TGTGCCTGGAGTGAGAGGTCTGAAGCTTTCTTT.

CDR3 region: CASSPGQGLTSKNIQYF. Written as DNA, the CDR3 is TGCGCCAGCAGCCCCGGACAGGGTTTGACGTCCAAAAACATTCAGTACTTC. The chain couples TRBV5-1 to TRBJ2-4; 8 bases are shared with TRBD1. The CDR3 has 17 amino acids. With 4 bases clipped from V and 2 bases from J, the junction kept 11 bases outside the gene matches. Germline CDR1 and CDR2: SGHRS and YFSETQ.

This clone was detected a few times. The rearrangement uses TRBV4-2 and TRBJ2-1; TRBD2 matches 7 bases. J gave up 9 bases and V 2 bases, and 10 bases lay outside the gene matches. This CDR3 contains 15 residues. CDR1 LGHNA and CDR2 YNFKEQ come from the germline V gene. This CDR3 reads CASSQNSGPVAEQFF. In nucleotides, the CDR3 is TGTGCCAGCAGCCAAAATAGCGGGCCGGTCGCTGAGCAGTTCTTC.

The genes are TRBV7-9 and TRBJ1-5, with D possibly matching TRBD1 (5 bases). Germline V gene lookup returns CDR1 SEHNR and CDR2 FQNEAQ (reference sequence). This CDR3 has 14 residues. Trimming took 0 bases from V and 7 from J, leaving 10 bases between them. The CDR3 region is CASSLADSLQPQHF. The CDR3 DNA is TGTGCCAGCAGCTTAGCCGACAGTTTGCAGCCCCAGCATTTT. The entire variable domain, with the rest obtained from reference TRBV7-9 and TRBJ1-5, is as follows: DTGVSQNPRHKITKRGQNVTFRCDPISEHNRLYWYRQTLGQGPEFLTYFQNEAQLEKSRLLSDRFSAERPKGSFSTLEIQRTEQGDSAMYLCASSLADSLQPQHFGDGTRLSIL.

This clone showed up just once. The CDR3 nucleotides are TGTGCCAGCAGTGAATTTGGGGGTGAGACCCAGTACTTC. Encoded protein: CASSEFGGETQYF. The V gene is TRBV6-1, the J gene TRBJ2-5, with D perhaps being TRBD1 or TRBD2 (5 bases each). The length of the CDR3 is 13 residues. From germline, CDR1 is MNHNS and CDR2 SASEGT. V lost 2 bases, J lost 5 bases, and 9 bases lay in between.

The rearrangement joins TRBV18 to TRBJ1-1; the D gene is possibly TRBD1 (5 bases). The V end lost 3 bases, the J end lost 4 bases, and 12 bases lay between the germline ends. Germline CDR1 KGHSH, CDR2 LQKENI. This CDR3 comprises 14 residues. The CDR3 sequence: CASSPTSGGTEAFF. The CDR3 bases are TGTGCCAGCTCACCTACATCCGGGGGCACTGAAGCTTTCTTT.

The gene calls are TRBV7-2 and TRBJ2-3; D might be TRBD2 (6 bases). Trimming removed 3 bases from V and 7 bases from J, with 14 bases in between. CDR1 SGHTA and CDR2 FQGNSA come from the germline V gene. This CDR3 has 14 amino acids. CDR3 sequence reads: CASSFRTKRNTQYF. The CDR3 bases are TGTGCCAGCAGCTTCCGGACTAAAAGGAATACGCAGTATTTT.

Regarding this clone: This sample also contains other DNA sequences that code for the same CDR3. The rearrangement links TRBV7-9 to TRBJ2-7; D remains unclear. V was trimmed by 2 bases and J by 0 bases, leaving 2 bases between them. This CDR3 region has 12 residues. Germline V CDR1 and CDR2: SEHNR, FQNEAQ (reference sequence). CDR3 sequence: CASSLTSYEQYF. The CDR3 DNA is TGTGCCAGCAGCTTAACCTCCTACGAGCAGTACTTC.

The rearrangement uses TRBV30 and TRBJ2-3, with D possibly being TRBD1 (5 bases). Germline V gene lookup returns CDR1 GTSNPN and CDR2 SVGIG (reference sequence). This CDR3 has 15 amino acids. Trimming pared 4 bases from V and 3 bases from J, leaving 17 bases between. In nucleotides, the CDR3 is TGTGCCTGGACCGTGACAAAAGGACATACAGATACGCAGTATTTT. It encodes CAWTVTKGHTDTQYF.

This clone came up a few times. The chain carries TRBV5-4 and TRBJ1-3; no firm D call. V was pared by 0 bases and J by 2 bases, with 3 bases between. The CDR3 is made up of 13 amino acids. Germline V gene data show CDR1 as SGHNT and CDR2 as YYREEE (reference sequence). The CDR3 protein is CASSLAAGNTIYF. In DNA, the CDR3 is TGTGCCAGCAGCTTGGCAGCTGGAAACACCATATATTTT.

The chain employs TRBV6-6 and TRBJ2-7, with a weak D call TRBD2 (6 bases). The CDR3 totals 12 residues. V gave up 8 bases and J gave up 2 bases, with 10 bases separating them. The germline CDR1 and CDR2 sequences are MNHNY and SVGAGI (reference sequence). This chain's CDR3 is CASSGLTYEQYF. As DNA, the CDR3 is TGTGCCAGCTCGGGACTTACCTACGAGCAGTACTTC.

This clone appeared a few times. V is TRBV4-3 and J is TRBJ1-2; the D is unclear. The CDR3 is 16 residues long. Germline CDR1 is LGHNA and CDR2 is YSLEER. Deletions cut 0 bases from V and 0 bases from J, with 11 bases between. The CDR3 sequence is CASSQDTSRSNYGYTF. In DNA form, the CDR3 reads TGCGCCAGCAGCCAAGATACATCACGTTCTAACTATGGCTACACCTTC.

There are a few counts of this clone. The rearrangement links TRBV5-4 to TRBJ2-3; TRBD1 matches at 10 bases. Per germline, CDR1 SGHNT and CDR2 YYREEE (reference sequence). The CDR3 is made up of 17 amino acids. V was clipped by 5 bases and J by 3 bases; unmatched bases: 12. The DNA for the CDR3 is TGTGCCAGCAGGGAGGGACGACAGGGGGCAGGGACAGATACGCAGTATTTT. Residues: CASREGRQGAGTDTQYF.

The chain employs TRBV19 and TRBJ1-5; D gene unclear. CDR1 is LNHDA, CDR2 SQIVND, per germline (reference sequence). CDR3 size: 13 residues. V lost 5 bases to trimming and J lost 6 bases, with 11 bases between them. The CDR3 DNA reads TGTGCCAGTAGTGGCCAACGGGGTCAGCCCCAGCATTTT. It translates to CASSGQRGQPQHF.

The V gene is TRBV5-1, the J gene TRBJ2-5, with D unclear. V lost 3 bases and J 5 bases, leaving 17 bases between the germline ends. The CDR3 consists of 15 residues. Looked up from germline, CDR1 is SGHRS and CDR2 is YFSETQ. CDR3: CASSSSTAQTETQYF. CDR3 DNA: TGCGCCAGCAGCTCCTCGACGGCCCAGACGGAGACCCAGTACTTC.

This sequence joins TRBV20-1 and TRBJ1-2; the D is unclear. Per the germline V gene, CDR1 is DFQATT and CDR2 is SNEGSKA (reference sequence). V lost 1 base to trimming and J lost 9 bases, with 9 bases between them. This CDR3 contains 11 residues. The CDR3, as DNA: TGCAGTGCTAGAGCCGGTAGTAGCTACACCTTC. As protein: CSARAGSSYTF.

The chain carries TRBV10-3 and TRBJ2-5, with D hard to call. CDR1 and CDR2 (germline): ENHRY, SYGVKD. V was cut by 0 bases and J by 4 bases, with 9 bases left in between. The CDR3 is made up of 14 amino acids. Here the CDR3 reads CAISESSQIETQYF. The CDR3 DNA follows: TGTGCCATCAGTGAGTCGAGCCAGATAGAGACCCAGTACTTC.

The V gene is TRBV29-1, the J gene TRBJ2-3, with 7 bases identical to TRBD1. The length of the CDR3 is 14 residues. Germline V gene lookup returns CDR1 SQVTM and CDR2 ANQGSEA. Trimming took 7 bases from V and 4 from J; bases not matched to a gene: 11. Written as DNA, the CDR3 is TGCAGCGCCATTGTTAACAGGGGTCCAGATACGCAGTATTTT. This translates into CSAIVNRGPDTQYF.